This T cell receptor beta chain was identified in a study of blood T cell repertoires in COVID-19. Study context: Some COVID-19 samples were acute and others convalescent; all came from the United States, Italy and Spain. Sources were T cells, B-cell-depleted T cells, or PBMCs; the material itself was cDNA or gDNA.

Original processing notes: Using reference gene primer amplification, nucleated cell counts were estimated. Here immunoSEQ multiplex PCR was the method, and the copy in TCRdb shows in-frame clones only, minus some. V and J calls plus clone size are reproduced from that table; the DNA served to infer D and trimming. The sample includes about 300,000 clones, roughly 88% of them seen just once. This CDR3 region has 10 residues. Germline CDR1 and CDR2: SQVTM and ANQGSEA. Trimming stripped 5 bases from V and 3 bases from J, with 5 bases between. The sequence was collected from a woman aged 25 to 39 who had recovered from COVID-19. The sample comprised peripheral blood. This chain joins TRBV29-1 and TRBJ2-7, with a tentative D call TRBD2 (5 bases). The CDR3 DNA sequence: TGCAGCGTTCGGGGCTACGAGCAGTACTTC. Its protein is CSVRGYEQYF.